The T cell receptor (beta chain) under discussion was sequenced for a study of identical twins. Findings and limits, study-wide: Among beta out-of-frame sequences, excess sharing between twins appeared weaker. For out-of-frame alpha sequences shared by twins, low generation probability was in excess. Abundant beta clonotypes from cord blood had fewer insertions, unlike memory repertoires, which showed none.

TCRdb passed the 5' RACE reads through MiXCR, listing each CDR3 protein once. The data hold about 900,000 distinct CDR3 sequences, with 9% to 15% observed a single time. Germline V gene sequence: CDR1 DFQATT, CDR2 SNEGSKA (reference sequence). The CDR3 runs to 13 residues. V was shortened by 6 bases and J by 10 bases, with 16 bases between the two germline ends. Many counts were recorded for this clonotype. Antigen: not known. Another study also made use of these data, one on yellow fever vaccine responses in identical twins.

The source material was PBMCs. This clonotype was obtained from a woman aged 18-30 years in good health. The chain employs TRBV20-1 and TRBJ1-6; the D is unclear. The CDR3 here is CSANLSPGSPLHF. Here the CDR3 DNA reads TGCAGTGCAAACTTATCCCCCGGGTCACCCCTCCACTTT.